This T cell receptor beta chain was captured in a study of cytomegalovirus exposure and HLA in healthy donors. V shed 4 bases and J 11 bases; nucleotides not matched to a gene: 6. The CDR3 is made up of 14 amino acids. The germline gives CDR1 MNHEY, CDR2 SVGAGI. The PCR used 60 Vbeta and 13 Jbeta primers. TCRdb's table, derived via immunoSEQ multiplex PCR, lists solely in-frame clones and lacks some. Among 90,000 to 110,000 clones listed, roughly 70% were seen once. The genes are TRBV6-5 and TRBJ1-6; 9 nucleotides match TRBD1. Sequences were obtained from PBMCs. This sequence was found in a middle-aged man in good health and CMV-seronegative. CDR3 bases: TGTGCCAGCAGTTTGGGACAGGGAAACGCACCCCTCCACTTT. Protein product: CASSLGQGNAPLHF.